What follows describes a single T cell receptor (beta chain). What it binds is not known. The sample belongs to a study of cytomegalovirus exposure and HLA in healthy donors. Separation from the roughly 670-subject first cohort characterized the roughly 120-subject validation cohort, to which the donors belonged. Germline V gene data show CDR1 as WNHNN and CDR2 as SYGVQD (reference sequence). This CDR3 contains 15 residues. With 7 bases removed from V and 1 base from J, the gap between germline ends came to 17 bases. The method was immunoSEQ multiplex PCR; TCRdb's version includes in-frame clones alone and lacks a portion of them. The table shows 110,000 to 150,000 clones, with 89% occurring only once. Points from the study as a whole: Most TCR sequences were seen very rarely across donors, but some public TCRs occurred in many. It was confirmed in vitro that a few of the CMV-associated chains were specific for CMV antigens.

Specimen: PBMCs. The clonotype originates from a woman between 18 and 29 years old in good health and CMV-seropositive. The genes are TRBV10-1 and TRBJ2-7; D perhaps matches TRBD2 (5 bases). CDR3 DNA: TGCGCCAGCATCCTGGCGGACTTGATTTCCTACGAGCAGTACTTC. As protein: CASILADLISYEQYF.